The source of this TCR beta chain is a study of shared T cell receptors in the human thymus. This CDR3 spans 14 amino acids. Trimming removed 6 bases from V and 4 bases from J, with 18 bases in between. Germline CDR1 reads SQVTM; CDR2 reads ANQGSEA. Sequenced by immunoSEQ multiplex PCR; TCRdb stores in-frame clones only, minus some. The sample contains some 640,000 clones, approximately 89% of which appear only once. These data are also associated with another study on human thymus T cells. This second study notes: It was healthy Finnish infants having corrective surgery for congenital heart defects who were the donors. Thymic material originated from resections removed in the course of corrective heart surgery. Gene usage (both V and J) appeared biased in thymic and blood repertoires. Unrelated people showed highly overlapping thymic repertoires, related research reported.

The chain joins TRBV29-1 to TRBJ1-2, with D possibly being TRBD1 (6 bases). Material: thymocytes. This TCR came from a boy under two years old with a congenital heart defect. CDR3: CSVGGGARSYGYTF. Here the CDR3 DNA reads TGCAGCGTAGGGGGAGGGGCGCGATCCTATGGCTACACCTTC.